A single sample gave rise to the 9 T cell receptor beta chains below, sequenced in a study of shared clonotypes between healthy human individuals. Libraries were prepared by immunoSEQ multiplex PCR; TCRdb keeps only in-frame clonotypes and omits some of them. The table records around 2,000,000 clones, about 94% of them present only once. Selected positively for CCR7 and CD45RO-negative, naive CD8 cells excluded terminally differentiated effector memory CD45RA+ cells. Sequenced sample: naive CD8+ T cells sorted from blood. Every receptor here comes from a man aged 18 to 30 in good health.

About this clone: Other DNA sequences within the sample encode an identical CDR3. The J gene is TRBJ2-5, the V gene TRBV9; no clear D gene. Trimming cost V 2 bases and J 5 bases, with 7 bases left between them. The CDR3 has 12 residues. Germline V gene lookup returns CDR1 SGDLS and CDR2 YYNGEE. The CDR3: CASSVGSETQYF. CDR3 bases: TGTGCCAGCAGCGTGGGGTCGGAGACCCAGTACTTC. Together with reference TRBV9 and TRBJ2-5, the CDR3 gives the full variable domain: DSGVTQTPKHLITATGQRVTLRCSPRSGDLSVYWYQQSLDQGLQFLIQYYNGEERAKGNILERFSAQQFPDLHSELNLSSLELGDSALYFCASSVGSETQYFGPGTRLLVL.

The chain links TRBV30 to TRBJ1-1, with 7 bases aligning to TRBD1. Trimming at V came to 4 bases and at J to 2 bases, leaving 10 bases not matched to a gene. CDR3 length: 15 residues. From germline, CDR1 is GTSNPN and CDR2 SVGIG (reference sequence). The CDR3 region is CAWTGTAPVNTEAFF. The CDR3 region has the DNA TGTGCCTGGACCGGGACAGCGCCAGTAAACACTGAAGCTTTCTTT. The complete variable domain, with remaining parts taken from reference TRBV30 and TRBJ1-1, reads SQTIHQWPATLVQPVGSPLSLECTVEGTSNPNLYWYRQAAGRGLQLLFYSVGIGQISSEVPQNLSASRPQDRQFILSSKKLLLSDSGFYLCAWTGTAPVNTEAFFGQGTRLTVV.

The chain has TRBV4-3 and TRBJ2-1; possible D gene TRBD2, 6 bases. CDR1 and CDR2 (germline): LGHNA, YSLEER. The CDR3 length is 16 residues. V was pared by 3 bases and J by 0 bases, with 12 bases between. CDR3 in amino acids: CASSQDDGSSYNEQFF. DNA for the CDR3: TGCGCCAGCAGCCAGGACGACGGGAGCTCCTACAATGAGCAGTTCTTC.

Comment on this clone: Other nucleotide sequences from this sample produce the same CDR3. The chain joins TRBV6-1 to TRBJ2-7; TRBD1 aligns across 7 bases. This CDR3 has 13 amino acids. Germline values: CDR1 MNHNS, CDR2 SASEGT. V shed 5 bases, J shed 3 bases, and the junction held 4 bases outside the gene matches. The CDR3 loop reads CASSFGDSYEQYF. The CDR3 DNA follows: TGTGCCAGCAGTTTTGGGGACAGCTACGAGCAGTACTTC.

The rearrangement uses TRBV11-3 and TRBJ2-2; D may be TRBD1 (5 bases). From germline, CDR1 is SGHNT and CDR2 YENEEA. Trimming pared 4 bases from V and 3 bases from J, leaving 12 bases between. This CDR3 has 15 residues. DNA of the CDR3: TGTGCCAGCAGCTATTATGGGGCGGACACCGGGGAGCTGTTTTTT. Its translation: CASSYYGADTGELFF.

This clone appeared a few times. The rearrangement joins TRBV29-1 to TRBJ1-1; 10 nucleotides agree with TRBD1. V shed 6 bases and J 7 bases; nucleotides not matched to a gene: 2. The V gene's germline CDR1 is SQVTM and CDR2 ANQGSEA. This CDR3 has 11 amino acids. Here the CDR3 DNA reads TGCAGCGTGACAGGGGGCGGTGAAGCTTTCTTT. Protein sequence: CSVTGGGEAFF. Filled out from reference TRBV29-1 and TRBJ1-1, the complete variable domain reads SAVISQKPSRDICQRGTSLTIQCQVDSQVTMMFWYRQQPGQSLTLIATANQGSEATYESGFVIDKFPISRPNLTFSTLTVSNMSPEDSSIYLCSVTGGGEAFFGQGTRLTVV.

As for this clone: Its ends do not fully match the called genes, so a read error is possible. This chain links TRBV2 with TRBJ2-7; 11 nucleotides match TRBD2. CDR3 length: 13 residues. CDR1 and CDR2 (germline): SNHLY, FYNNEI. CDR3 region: CAGRLAGLGEQYF. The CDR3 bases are TGTGCCGGCAGACTAGCGGGGTTGGGGGAGCAGTACTTC. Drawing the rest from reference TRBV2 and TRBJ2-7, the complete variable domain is EPEVTQTPSHQVTQMGQEVILRCVPISNHLYFYWYRQILGQKVEFLVSFYNNEISEKSEIFDDQFSVERPDGSNFTLKIRSTKLEDSAMYFCAGRLAGLGEQYFGPGTRLTVT.

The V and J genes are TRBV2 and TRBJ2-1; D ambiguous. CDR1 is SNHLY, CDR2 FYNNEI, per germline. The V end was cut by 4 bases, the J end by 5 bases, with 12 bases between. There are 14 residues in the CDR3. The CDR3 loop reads CASSGPPGHNEQFF. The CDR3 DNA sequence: TGTGCCAGCAGTGGGCCTCCTGGTCACAATGAGCAGTTCTTC.

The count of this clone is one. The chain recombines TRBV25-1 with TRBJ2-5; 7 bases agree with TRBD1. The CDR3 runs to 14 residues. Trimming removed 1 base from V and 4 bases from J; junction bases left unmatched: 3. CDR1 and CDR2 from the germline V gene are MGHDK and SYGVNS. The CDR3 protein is CASSELGGAETQYF. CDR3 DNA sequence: TGTGCCAGCAGTGAATTAGGGGGCGCAGAGACCCAGTACTTC.